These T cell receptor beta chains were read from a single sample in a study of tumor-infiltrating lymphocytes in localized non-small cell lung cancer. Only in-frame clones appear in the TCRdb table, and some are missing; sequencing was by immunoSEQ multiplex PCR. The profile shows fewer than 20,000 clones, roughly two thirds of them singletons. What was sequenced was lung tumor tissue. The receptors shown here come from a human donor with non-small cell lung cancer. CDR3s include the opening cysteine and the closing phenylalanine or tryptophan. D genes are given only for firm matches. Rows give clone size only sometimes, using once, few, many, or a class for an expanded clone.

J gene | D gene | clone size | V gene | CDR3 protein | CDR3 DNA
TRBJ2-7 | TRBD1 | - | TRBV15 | CATSRDQGAEQYF | TGTGCCACCAGCAGAGACCAGGGGGCGGAACAGTACTTC
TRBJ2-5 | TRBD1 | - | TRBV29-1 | CSAGSQGKETQYF | TGCAGCGCCGGATCACAGGGGAAAGAGACCCAGTACTTC
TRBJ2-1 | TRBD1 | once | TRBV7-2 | CASSQDRVSNEQFF | TGTGCCAGCAGCCAAGACAGGGTAAGCAATGAGCAGTTCTTC
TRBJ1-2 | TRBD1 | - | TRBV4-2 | CASSPTGGRDGYTF | TGTGCCAGCAGCCCTACAGGGGGCAGGGATGGCTACACCTTC
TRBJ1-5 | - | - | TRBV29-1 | CSVGSGFRQPQHF | TGCAGCGTTGGTTCAGGGTTCAGACAGCCCCAGCATTTT
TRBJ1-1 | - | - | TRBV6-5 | CASSQGRAGAFF | TGTGCCAGCAGCCAAGGTAGGGCTGGAGCTTTCTTT
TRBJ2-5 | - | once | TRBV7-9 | CASSLSNSQETQYF | TGTGCCAGCAGCTTATCGAACAGCCAAGAGACCCAGTACTTC
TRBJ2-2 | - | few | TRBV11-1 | CASCLSTSTGELFF | TGTGCCAGCTGTCTTTCGACTAGCACCGGGGAGCTGTTTTTT
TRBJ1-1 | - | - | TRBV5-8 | CASSDPWGAEAFF | TGTGCCAGCAGCGACCCGTGGGGTGCTGAAGCTTTCTTT
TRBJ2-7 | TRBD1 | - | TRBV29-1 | CSVMDRGRYEQYF | TGCAGCGTTATGGACAGGGGCCGGTACGAGCAGTACTTC
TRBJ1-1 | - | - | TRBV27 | CASSLWSGNTEAFF | TGTGCCAGCAGTTTGTGGTCAGGCAACACTGAAGCTTTCTTT
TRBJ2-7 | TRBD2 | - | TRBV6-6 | CASSHSGSGYEQYF | TGTGCCAGCAGCCATAGCGGGAGCGGCTACGAGCAGTACTTC
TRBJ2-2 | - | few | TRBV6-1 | CASTGQFGELFF | TGTGCCAGCACAGGGCAATTCGGGGAGCTGTTTTTT
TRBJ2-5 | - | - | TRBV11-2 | CASSLNIEETQYF | TGTGCCAGCAGCTTAAACATCGAAGAGACCCAGTACTTC
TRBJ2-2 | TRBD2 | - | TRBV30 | CAWRSSGYTGELFF | TGTGCCTGGAGATCTAGCGGATACACCGGGGAGCTGTTTTTT
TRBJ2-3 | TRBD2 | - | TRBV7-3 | CASSSSGASTDTQYF | TGTGCCAGCAGCTCTAGCGGAGCTAGCACAGATACGCAGTATTTT
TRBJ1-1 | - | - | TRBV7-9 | CASSLDLHERGTEAFF | TGTGCCAGCAGCTTAGATTTACACGAAAGAGGGACTGAAGCTTTCTTT
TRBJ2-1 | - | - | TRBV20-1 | CSASLWDEQFF | TGCAGTGCTAGTCTATGGGATGAGCAGTTCTTC
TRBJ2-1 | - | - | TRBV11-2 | CASSFPGEQFF | TGTGCCAGCAGCTTTCCCGGAGAGCAGTTCTTC
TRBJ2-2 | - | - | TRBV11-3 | CASSPSGTNTGELFF | TGTGCCAGCAGCCCGAGTGGCACCAACACCGGGGAGCTGTTTTTT
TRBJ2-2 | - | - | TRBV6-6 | CASSPRLGVAGELFF | TGTGCCAGCAGTCCCCGCTTAGGGGTGGCCGGGGAGCTGTTTTTT
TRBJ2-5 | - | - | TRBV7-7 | CASSPVGLAQETQYF | TGTGCTAGCAGCCCGGTGGGGCTAGCGCAAGAGACCCAGTACTTC
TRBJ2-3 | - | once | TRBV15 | CATSRDTVNFMADTQYF | TGTGCCACCAGCAGAGATACGGTAAACTTCATGGCAGATACGCAGTATTTT
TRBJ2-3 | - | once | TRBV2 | CASMVSITDTQYF | TGTGCCAGCATGGTCAGCATCACAGATACGCAGTATTTT
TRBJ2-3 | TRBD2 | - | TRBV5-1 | CASSEGLAPDTQYF | TGCGCCAGCAGCGAGGGACTAGCCCCAGATACGCAGTATTTT
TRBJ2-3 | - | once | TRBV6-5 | CASSYNPAADTQYF | TGTGCCAGCAGTTATAATCCGGCGGCAGATACGCAGTATTTT